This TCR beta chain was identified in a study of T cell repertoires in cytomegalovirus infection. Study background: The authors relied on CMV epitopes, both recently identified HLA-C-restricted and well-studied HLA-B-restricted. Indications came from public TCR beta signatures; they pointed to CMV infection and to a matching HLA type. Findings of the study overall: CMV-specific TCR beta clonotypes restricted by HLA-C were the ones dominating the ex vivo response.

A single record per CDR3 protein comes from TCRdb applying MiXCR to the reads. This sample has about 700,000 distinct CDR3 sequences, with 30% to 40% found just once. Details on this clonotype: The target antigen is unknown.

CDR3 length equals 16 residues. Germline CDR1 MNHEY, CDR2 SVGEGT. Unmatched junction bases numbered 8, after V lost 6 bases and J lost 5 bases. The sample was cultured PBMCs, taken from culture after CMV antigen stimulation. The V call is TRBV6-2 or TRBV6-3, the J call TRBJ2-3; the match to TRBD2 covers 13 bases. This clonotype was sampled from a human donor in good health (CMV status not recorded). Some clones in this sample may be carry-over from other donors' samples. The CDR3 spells CASRPVRTSGGDTQYF. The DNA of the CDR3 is TGTGCCAGCAGACCCGTCCGGACTAGCGGGGGAGATACGCAGTATTTT.